This T cell receptor (beta chain) came from a study of T cells in tuberculosis. CDR1 is SGHTA, CDR2 FQGTGA, per germline. The CDR3 has 14 residues. Trimming shortened V by 1 base and J by 6 bases, and 13 bases separated the two germline ends. Method: immunoSEQ multiplex PCR; TCRdb's copy keeps in-frame clones and lacks some. The table includes 25,000 to 35,000 clones, roughly 93% detected once. The sequence derives from a donor under 30 with latent tuberculosis or without tuberculosis infection. What was sequenced was PBMCs. The V gene is TRBV7-3, the J gene TRBJ2-7; D call uncertain. CDR3: CASSLIVHGSEQYF. In nucleotides, the CDR3 is TGTGCCAGCAGCTTAATAGTCCATGGTTCCGAGCAGTACTTC.